This entry describes one T cell receptor beta chain. This sample is drawn from a study of T cell changes during pregnancy in multiple sclerosis. The CDR3 contains 15 residues. Germline CDR1 SGHDN, CDR2 FVKESK. The V gene end was trimmed by 4 bases and the J gene end by 6 bases; junction bases not matched to a gene: 6. TCRdb keeps only in-frame clones here, not all; method: immunoSEQ multiplex PCR. The profile shows tens of thousands of clones, approximately 92% of them singletons. This specimen consisted of peripheral blood, obtained after pregnancy. This sequence was found in a female donor with multiple sclerosis, enrolled in a pregnancy study. V gene TRBV14 combines with J gene TRBJ2-1, with 10 bases matching TRBD2. The CDR3 is CASSPLAGVGNEQFF. CDR3 bases: TGTGCCAGCAGCCCCCTAGCGGGAGTAGGCAATGAGCAGTTCTTC.